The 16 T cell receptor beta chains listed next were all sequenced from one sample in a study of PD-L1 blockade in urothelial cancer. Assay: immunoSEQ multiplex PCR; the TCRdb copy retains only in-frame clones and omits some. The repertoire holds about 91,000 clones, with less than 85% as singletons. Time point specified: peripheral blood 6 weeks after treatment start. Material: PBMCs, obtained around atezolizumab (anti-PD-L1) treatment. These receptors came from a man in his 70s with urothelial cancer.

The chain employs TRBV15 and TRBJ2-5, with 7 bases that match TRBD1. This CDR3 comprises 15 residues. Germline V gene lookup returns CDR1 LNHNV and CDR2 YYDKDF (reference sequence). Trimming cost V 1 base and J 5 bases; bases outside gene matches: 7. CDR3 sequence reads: CATSRVTGSEETQYF. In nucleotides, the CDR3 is TGTGCCACCAGCAGAGTGACAGGGTCGGAGGAGACCCAGTACTTC.

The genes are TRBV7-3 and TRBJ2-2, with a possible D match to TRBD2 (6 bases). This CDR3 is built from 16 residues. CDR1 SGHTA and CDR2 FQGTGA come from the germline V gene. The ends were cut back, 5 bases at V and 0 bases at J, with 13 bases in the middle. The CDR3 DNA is TGTGCCAGCAGCCTTTGGACTATCTCGAACACCGGGGAGCTGTTTTTT. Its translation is CASSLWTISNTGELFF. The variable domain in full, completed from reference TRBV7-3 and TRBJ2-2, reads GAGVSQTPSNKVTEKGKYVELRCDPISGHTALYWYRQSLGQGPEFLIYFQGTGAADDSGLPNDRFFAVRPEGSVSTLKIQRTERGDSAVYLCASSLWTISNTGELFFGEGSRLTVL.

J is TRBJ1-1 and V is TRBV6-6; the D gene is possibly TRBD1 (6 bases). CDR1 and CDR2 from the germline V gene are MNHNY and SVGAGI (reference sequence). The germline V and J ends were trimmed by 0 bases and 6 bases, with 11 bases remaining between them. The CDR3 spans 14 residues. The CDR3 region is CASSYSGGASEAFF. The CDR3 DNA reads TGTGCCAGCAGTTACTCGGGGGGGGCATCTGAAGCTTTCTTT.

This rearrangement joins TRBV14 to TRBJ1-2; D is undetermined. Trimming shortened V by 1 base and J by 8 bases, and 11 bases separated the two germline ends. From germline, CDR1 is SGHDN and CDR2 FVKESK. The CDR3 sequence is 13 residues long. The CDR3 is CASSQAQAGGYTF. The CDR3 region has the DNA TGTGCCAGCAGCCAAGCTCAGGCGGGCGGCTACACCTTC.

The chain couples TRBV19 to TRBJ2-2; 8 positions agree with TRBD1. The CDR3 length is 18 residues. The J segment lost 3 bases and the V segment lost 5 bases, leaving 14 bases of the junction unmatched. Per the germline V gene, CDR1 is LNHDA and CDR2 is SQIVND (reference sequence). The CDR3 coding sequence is TGTGCCAGTAGTCTCTCATGGACCGGGACAGGAGACACCGGGGAGCTGTTTTTT. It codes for CASSLSWTGTGDTGELFF.

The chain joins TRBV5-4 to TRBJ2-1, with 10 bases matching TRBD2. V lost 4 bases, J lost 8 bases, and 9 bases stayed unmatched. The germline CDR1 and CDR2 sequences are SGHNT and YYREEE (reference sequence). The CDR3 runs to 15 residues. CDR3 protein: CASSQPGLARDEQFF. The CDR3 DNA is TGTGCCAGCAGCCAACCGGGACTAGCGAGGGATGAGCAGTTCTTC.

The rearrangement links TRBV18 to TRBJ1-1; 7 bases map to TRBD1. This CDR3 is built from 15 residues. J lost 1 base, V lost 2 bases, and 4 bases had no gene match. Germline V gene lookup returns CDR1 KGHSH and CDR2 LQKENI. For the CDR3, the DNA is TGTGCCAGCTCACCAAATCAGGGGGAGAACACTGAAGCTTTCTTT. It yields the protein CASSPNQGENTEAFF.

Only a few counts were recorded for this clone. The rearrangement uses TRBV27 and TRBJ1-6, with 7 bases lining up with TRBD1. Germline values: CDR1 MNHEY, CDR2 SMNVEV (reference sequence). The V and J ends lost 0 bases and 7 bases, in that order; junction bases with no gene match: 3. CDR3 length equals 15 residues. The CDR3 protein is CASSLSGGGNSPLHF. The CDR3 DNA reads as TGTGCCAGCAGTTTATCAGGGGGCGGAAATTCACCCCTCCACTTT.

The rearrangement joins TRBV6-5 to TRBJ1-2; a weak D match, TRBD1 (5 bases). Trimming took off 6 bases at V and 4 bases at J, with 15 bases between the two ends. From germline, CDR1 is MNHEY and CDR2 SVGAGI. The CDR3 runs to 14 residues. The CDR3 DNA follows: TGTGCCAGCAGCTCTGGACACCGGGCCTATGGCTACACCTTC. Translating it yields CASSSGHRAYGYTF.

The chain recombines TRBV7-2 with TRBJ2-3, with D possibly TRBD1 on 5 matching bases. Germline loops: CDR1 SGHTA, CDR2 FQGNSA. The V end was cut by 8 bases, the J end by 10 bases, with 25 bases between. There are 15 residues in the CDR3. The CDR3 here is CASGPRLGPSTPQYF. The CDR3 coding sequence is TGTGCCAGCGGCCCCAGACTGGGGCCAAGTACCCCGCAGTATTTT.

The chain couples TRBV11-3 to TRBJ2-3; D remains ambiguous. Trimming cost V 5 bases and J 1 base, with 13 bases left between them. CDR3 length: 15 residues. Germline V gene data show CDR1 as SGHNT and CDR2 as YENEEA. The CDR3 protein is CASSPPMAGTDTQYF. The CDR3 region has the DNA TGTGCCAGCAGCCCACCCATGGCGGGCACAGATACGCAGTATTTT.

CDR3 in amino acids: CATSSAQAVNQPQHF. The CDR3 DNA reads TGTGCCACCAGCTCGGCTCAGGCTGTCAATCAGCCCCAGCATTTT. This chain links TRBV15 with TRBJ1-5; D call uncertain. V shed 5 bases and J shed 3 bases, with 14 bases lying between them. This CDR3 has 15 amino acids. Germline CDR1 is LNHNV and CDR2 is YYDKDF (reference sequence).

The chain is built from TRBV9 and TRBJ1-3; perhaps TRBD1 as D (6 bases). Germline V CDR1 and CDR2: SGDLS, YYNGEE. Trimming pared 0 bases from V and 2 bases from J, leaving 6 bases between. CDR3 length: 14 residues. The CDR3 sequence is CASSVDRAGNTIYF. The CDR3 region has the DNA TGTGCCAGCAGCGTAGACAGGGCTGGAAACACCATATATTTT.

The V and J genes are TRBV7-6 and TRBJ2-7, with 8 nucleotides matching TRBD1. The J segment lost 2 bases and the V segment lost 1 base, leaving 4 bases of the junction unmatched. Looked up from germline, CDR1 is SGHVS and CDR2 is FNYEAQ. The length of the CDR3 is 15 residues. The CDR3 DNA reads TGTGCCAGCAGCTTAGGGGACAGGTTCGCCTACGAGCAGTACTTC. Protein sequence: CASSLGDRFAYEQYF.

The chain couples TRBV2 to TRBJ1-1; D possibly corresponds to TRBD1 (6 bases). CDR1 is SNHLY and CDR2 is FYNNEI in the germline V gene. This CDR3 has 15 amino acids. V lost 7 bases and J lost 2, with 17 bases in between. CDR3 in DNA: TGTGCCAGCATGCCCCTTACAGGGAGAAACACTGAAGCTTTCTTT. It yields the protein CASMPLTGRNTEAFF.

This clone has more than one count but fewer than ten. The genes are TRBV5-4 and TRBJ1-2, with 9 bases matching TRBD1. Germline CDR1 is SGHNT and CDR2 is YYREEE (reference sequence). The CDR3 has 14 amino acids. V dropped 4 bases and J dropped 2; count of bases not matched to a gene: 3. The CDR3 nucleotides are TGTGCCAGCAGCCCGGGACAGGGAAACTATGGCTACACCTTC. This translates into CASSPGQGNYGYTF.